A single sample gave rise to the 20 T cell receptor beta chains below, sequenced in a study of shared clonotypes between healthy human individuals. Selected positively for CCR7 and CD45RO-negative, naive CD8 cells excluded terminally differentiated effector memory CD45RA+ cells. Sequencing used immunoSEQ multiplex PCR; TCRdb keeps in-frame clones, though not all of them. Of about 2.2 million clones listed, 93% were seen once; the top ten hold under 2%. The sequencing input was naive CD8+ T cells from PBMCs. The receptors here all came from a man younger than 35 in good health. Some clones in this sample may be carry-over from other donors' samples.

The gene calls are TRBV19 and TRBJ2-7, with TRBD2 matching 10 bases. The CDR3 sequence is 15 residues long. The J segment lost 2 bases and the V segment lost 5 bases, leaving 6 bases of the junction unmatched. Germline V gives CDR1 LNHDA, CDR2 SQIVND (reference sequence). As DNA, the CDR3 is TGTGCCAGTAGTGAGGGGCTAGCGGGAGCCTACGAGCAGTACTTC. This codes for CASSEGLAGAYEQYF.

The chain combines TRBV5-6 with TRBJ2-5; 8 nucleotides align to TRBD2. The assigned J gene may be wrong: the sequence end matches TRBJ2-7 better. This CDR3 contains 14 residues. Germline V gene data show CDR1 as SGHDT and CDR2 as YYEEEE. The DNA for the CDR3 is TGTGCCAGCAGCATCGGGACTAGTGGTTTCGAGCAGTACTTC. Translation gives CASSIGTSGFEQYF.

The chain is built from TRBV27 and TRBJ1-5; D is perhaps TRBD1 (5 bases). V was trimmed by 5 bases and J by 4 bases, leaving 18 bases between them. Germline V gene sequence: CDR1 MNHEY, CDR2 SMNVEV (reference sequence). The CDR3 length is 16 residues. This chain's CDR3 is CASSPSAGQKNQPQHF. DNA for the CDR3: TGTGCCAGCAGTCCGTCAGCGGGGCAGAAGAATCAGCCCCAGCATTTT.

This clone is a singleton in its sample. The chain combines TRBV28 with TRBJ1-1, with D uncertain. The CDR3 length is 15 residues. V lost 6 bases to trimming and J lost 3 bases, with 17 bases between them. Germline V gives CDR1 MDHEN, CDR2 SYDVKM. The CDR3 DNA is TGTGCCAGCAGCACACAGACCTCTTGGCACACTGAAGCTTTCTTT. This translates into CASSTQTSWHTEAFF.

This chain links TRBV5-6 with TRBJ2-7, with TRBD2 identical over 10 bases. The CDR3 is 14 residues long. J was trimmed by 5 bases and V by 5 bases; bases with no gene match: 7. Looked up from germline, CDR1 is SGHDT and CDR2 is YYEEEE. CDR3 coding DNA: TGTGCCAGCAGTTACCTAGCGGGAGTTAACGAGCAGTACTTC. Its protein is CASSYLAGVNEQYF.

The CDR3 is CASSSTGLSYEQYF. In nucleotides, the CDR3 is TGTGCCAGCAGCTCAACGGGACTCTCCTACGAGCAGTACTTC. The chain has TRBV11-1 and TRBJ2-7; TRBD2 might be the D (6 bases). V was clipped by 4 bases and J by 0 bases, with 10 bases between them. This CDR3 spans 14 amino acids. From germline, CDR1 is SGHAT and CDR2 FQDESV (reference sequence).

The sample holds one count of this clone. The CDR3 DNA reads TGTGCCAGCAGTGCGCTCGGGGGCTCCGGGGAGCTGTTTTTT. Translated: CASSALGGSGELFF. V usage is TRBV6-1 and J usage is TRBJ2-2; either TRBD1 or TRBD2 may supply D (6 bases each). The V end was cut by 4 bases, the J end by 6 bases, with 12 bases between. CDR3 size: 14 residues. CDR1 and CDR2 (germline): MNHNS, SASEGT.

J is TRBJ2-7 and V is TRBV4-2, with 9 bases fitting TRBD2. The J segment lost 4 bases and the V segment lost 5 bases, leaving 9 bases of the junction unmatched. Germline V CDR1 and CDR2: LGHNA, YNFKEQ. The CDR3 contains 15 residues. The CDR3 sequence: CASSSETSGLYEQYF. CDR3 sequence (DNA): TGTGCCAGCAGCTCCGAGACTAGCGGTCTATACGAGCAGTACTTC.

The chain is built from TRBV9 and TRBJ2-7; D may be TRBD1 (6 bases). Germline V gene lookup returns CDR1 SGDLS and CDR2 YYNGEE. The length of the CDR3 is 16 residues. Trimming cost V 0 bases and J 1 base, with 14 bases left between them. As DNA, the CDR3 is TGTGCCAGCAGCGTAGATGCAGGGGAAGGGTCCTACGAGCAGTACTTC. It is translated as CASSVDAGEGSYEQYF.

This clone was seen a handful of times. This chain uses TRBV18 with TRBJ2-1; maybe TRBD2 (6 bases). Germline-derived CDR1 and CDR2 are KGHSH and LQKENI. This CDR3 has 13 residues. Trimming took 1 base from V and 10 from J, leaving 11 bases between them. Written as DNA, the CDR3 is TGTGCCAGCTCACCACTGGCAGCGGGCGAGCAGTTCTTC. Translating it yields CASSPLAAGEQFF.

The V and J genes are TRBV10-3 and TRBJ2-7, with 8 bases lining up with TRBD2. Germline loops: CDR1 ENHRY, CDR2 SYGVKD. After removal of 6 bases from V and 0 bases from J, the junction contained 10 bases not matched to a gene. The CDR3 spans 16 residues. The CDR3 coding sequence is TGTGCCATCAGCCGTCTAGCGGGCTCGAGCTCCTACGAGCAGTACTTC. The encoded protein is CAISRLAGSSSYEQYF.

This chain joins TRBV28 and TRBJ2-3; D may match TRBD1 or TRBD2 (6 bases each). The CDR3 runs to 17 residues. Trimming stripped 3 bases from V and 1 base from J, with 17 bases between. Germline CDR1 is MDHEN and CDR2 is SYDVKM. The CDR3, as DNA: TGTGCCAGCAGTTTGCGTCGGGGGCGAAGTCGCACAGATACGCAGTATTTT. Residues: CASSLRRGRSRTDTQYF. The variable domain in full, with the rest retrieved from reference TRBV28 and TRBJ2-3, is DVKVTQSSRYLVKRTGEKVFLECVQDMDHENMFWYRQDPGLGLRLIYFSYDVKMKEKGDIPEGYSVSREKKERFSLILESASTNQTSMYLCASSLRRGRSRTDTQYFGPGTRLTVL.

The J gene is TRBJ2-1, the V gene TRBV7-9, with D maybe TRBD2 (6 bases). Germline V lookup: CDR1 SEHNR, CDR2 FQNEAQ (reference sequence). The CDR3 runs 14 residues. V was cut by 7 bases and J by 3 bases, with 13 bases left in between. Here the CDR3 reads CASKTAGYYNEQFF. In nucleotides, the CDR3 is TGTGCCAGCAAGACCGCGGGGTACTACAATGAGCAGTTCTTC.

The chain recombines TRBV5-1 with TRBJ2-7; D gene ambiguous. The length of the CDR3 is 14 residues. Trimming took off 0 bases at V and 5 bases at J, with 12 bases between the two ends. Germline V lookup: CDR1 SGHRS, CDR2 YFSETQ. CDR3 residues: CASSLASQLDEQYF. Here the CDR3 DNA reads TGCGCCAGCAGCTTGGCGAGCCAGTTAGACGAGCAGTACTTC.

Points on this clone: Other DNA sequences in the sample encode the same CDR3. This chain joins TRBV27 and TRBJ2-1; D is uncertain. Trimming removed 5 bases at V and 6 bases at J, with 8 bases between. Germline V CDR1 and CDR2: MNHEY, SMNVEV (reference sequence). The CDR3 is 12 residues long. The CDR3 loop reads CASSPLGNEQFF. DNA for the CDR3: TGTGCCAGCAGTCCCTTGGGCAATGAGCAGTTCTTC.

The rearrangement joins TRBV10-3 to TRBJ2-7; weak D call: TRBD2 (8 bases). The germline CDR1 and CDR2 sequences are ENHRY and SYGVKD. The CDR3 runs 15 residues. Trimming cost V 5 bases and J 3 bases, with 17 bases left between them. CDR3 sequence reads: CAISKIAGTDYEQYF. CDR3 nucleotide sequence: TGTGCCATCAGTAAGATAGCGGGGACAGACTACGAGCAGTACTTC.

The chain is built from TRBV5-1 and TRBJ1-1, with D possibly being TRBD1 (6 bases). This CDR3 is 20 amino acids long. The germline CDR1 and CDR2 sequences are SGHRS and YFSETQ. The V gene lost 1 base and the J gene lost 6 bases, with 31 bases spanning the gap. The DNA for the CDR3 is TGCGCCAGCAGCTTGCATCGGGGTCAGGGGAACCCTTCTACCCAGGCTGAAGCTTTCTTT. Translating gives CASSLHRGQGNPSTQAEAFF.

This clone was detected only a few times. J is TRBJ1-5 and V is TRBV15, with 11 bases aligning to TRBD1. From germline, CDR1 is LNHNV and CDR2 YYDKDF (reference sequence). This CDR3 contains 15 residues. V lost 9 bases, J lost 4 bases, and 8 bases stayed unmatched. Written as DNA, the CDR3 is TGTGCCACAGACCCGGGACAGGGGGAAAATCAGCCCCAGCATTTT. Amino acid sequence: CATDPGQGENQPQHF.

This clone was detected once. Other nucleotide sequences in the sample specify the same CDR3. V and J are TRBV9 and TRBJ2-7; a weak D match, TRBD2 (6 bases). The germline gives CDR1 SGDLS, CDR2 YYNGEE. This CDR3 region has 14 residues. V was clipped by 0 bases and J by 0 bases, with 7 bases between them. The CDR3 protein is CASSVGRGSYEQYF. The CDR3, as DNA: TGTGCCAGCAGCGTAGGGAGGGGCTCCTACGAGCAGTACTTC.

This sequence joins TRBV6-4 and TRBJ1-5; D gene unclear. V lost 6 bases and J 0 bases, leaving 12 bases between the germline ends. This CDR3 spans 15 amino acids. Germline CDR1 is MRHNA and CDR2 is SNTAGT. The CDR3 reads CASSLDSYSNQPQHF. Written as DNA, the CDR3 is TGTGCCAGCAGCCTAGATAGTTATAGCAATCAGCCCCAGCATTTT.